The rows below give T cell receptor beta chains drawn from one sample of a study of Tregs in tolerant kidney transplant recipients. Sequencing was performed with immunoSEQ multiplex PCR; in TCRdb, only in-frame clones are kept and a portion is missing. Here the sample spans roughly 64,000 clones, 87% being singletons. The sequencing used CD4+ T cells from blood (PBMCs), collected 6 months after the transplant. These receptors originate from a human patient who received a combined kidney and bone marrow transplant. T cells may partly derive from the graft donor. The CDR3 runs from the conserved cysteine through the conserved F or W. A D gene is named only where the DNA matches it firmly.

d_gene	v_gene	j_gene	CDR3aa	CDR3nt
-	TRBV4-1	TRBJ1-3	CASSPFPQGNSGNTIYF	TGCGCCAGCAGCCCGTTCCCGCAGGGCAACTCTGGAAACACCATATATTTT
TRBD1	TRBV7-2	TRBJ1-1	CASSPGHTGGEAFF	TGTGCCAGCAGCCCAGGCCATACAGGGGGAGAAGCTTTCTTT
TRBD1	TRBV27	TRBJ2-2	CASSLGTGWNTGELFF	TGTGCCAGCAGTTTAGGGACAGGATGGAACACCGGGGAGCTGTTTTTT
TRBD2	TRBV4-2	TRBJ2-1	CASSQDPLAGNPGEQFF	TGTGCCAGCAGCCAAGATCCGCTAGCGGGAAATCCCGGTGAGCAGTTCTTC
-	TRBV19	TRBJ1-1	CASGDTLNTEAFF	TGTGCCAGCGGCGACACACTGAACACTGAAGCTTTCTTT
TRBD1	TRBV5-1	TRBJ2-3	CASSSRTGNTDTQYF	TGCGCCAGCAGCTCCCGGACAGGTAACACAGATACGCAGTATTTT
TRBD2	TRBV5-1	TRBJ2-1	CASSLTSGRNEQFF	TGCGCCAGCAGCTTGACTAGCGGGAGGAATGAGCAGTTCTTC
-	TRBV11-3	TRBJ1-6	CASSFDPAPTAREYNSPLHF	TGTGCCAGCAGCTTCGATCCCGCGCCGACGGCGAGGGAGTATAATTCCCCCCTCCACTTT
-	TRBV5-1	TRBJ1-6	CASSLNDRLDSPLHF	TGCGCCAGCAGCTTAAATGACAGGTTGGATTCACCCCTCCACTTT
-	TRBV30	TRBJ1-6	CAWRGLINSPLHF	TGTGCCTGGAGGGGACTTATTAATTCACCCCTCCACTTT
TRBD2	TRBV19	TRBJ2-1	CASSDRAGGYNEQFF	TGTGCCAGTAGTGATCGGGCGGGAGGCTACAATGAGCAGTTCTTC
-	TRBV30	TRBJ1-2	CAWSVSGHGYTF	TGTGCCTGGAGTGTATCAGGGCATGGCTACACCTTC
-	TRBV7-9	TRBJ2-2	CASSPSTDFVGELFF	TGTGCCAGCAGCCCCTCGACAGATTTTGTCGGGGAGCTGTTTTTT
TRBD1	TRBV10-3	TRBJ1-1	CAISAGQGSGRAEAFF	TGTGCCATCAGTGCGGGACAGGGGAGTGGGAGGGCTGAAGCTTTCTTT
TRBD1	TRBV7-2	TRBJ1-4	CASSFQTGPNEKLFF	TGTGCCAGCAGCTTTCAGACAGGGCCTAATGAAAAACTGTTTTTT
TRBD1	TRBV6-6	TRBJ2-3	CASSPDRVYYTDTQYF	TGTGCCAGCAGCCCAGACAGGGTCTACTACACAGATACGCAGTATTTT
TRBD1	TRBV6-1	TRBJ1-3	CASRDRGAGNTIYF	TGTGCCAGCAGGGACAGGGGTGCCGGAAACACCATATATTTT
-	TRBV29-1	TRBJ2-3	CSVEEGRTSTDTQYF	TGCAGCGTTGAAGAGGGGAGGACTAGCACAGATACGCAGTATTTT